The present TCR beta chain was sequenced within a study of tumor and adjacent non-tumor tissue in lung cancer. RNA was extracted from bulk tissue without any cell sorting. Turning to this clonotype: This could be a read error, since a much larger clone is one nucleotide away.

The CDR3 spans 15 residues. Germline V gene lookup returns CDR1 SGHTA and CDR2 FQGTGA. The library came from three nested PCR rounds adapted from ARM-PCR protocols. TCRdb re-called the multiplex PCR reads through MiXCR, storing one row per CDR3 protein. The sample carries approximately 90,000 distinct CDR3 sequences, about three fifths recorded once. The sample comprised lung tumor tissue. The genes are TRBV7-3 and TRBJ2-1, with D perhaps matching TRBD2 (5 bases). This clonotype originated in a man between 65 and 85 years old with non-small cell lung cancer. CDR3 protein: CASNLLRTPYNEQFF. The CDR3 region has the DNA TGTGCCAGCAACTTATTGAGGACTCCTTACAATGAGCAGTTCTTC.